A selection of T cell receptor beta chains follows, all from one sample in a study of OX40 agonist ivuxolimab in advanced cancers. Measured with immunoSEQ multiplex PCR; TCRdb has only the in-frame clones, and not every one. The sample comprises 65,000 to 80,000 clones, approximately 88% of which are singletons, and roughly 13% rests with the top ten. The source was CD4+ or CD8+ T cells sorted from blood, collected in a trial of the OX40 agonist ivuxolimab. The source is an adult with an advanced solid tumor such as melanoma, head and neck, liver or kidney cancer. CDR3s include the opening cysteine and the closing phenylalanine or tryptophan. A D gene is named only where the DNA matches it firmly. The size of a clone is reported for some rows only, either as once, few or many, or as a class for expanded clones.

j_call	v_call	clone_size	d_call	cdr3_nt	cdr3_aa
TRBJ2-3	TRBV7-8	.	.	TGTGCCAGCAGTGTGGGGACAGATACGCAGTATTTT	CASSVGTDTQYF
TRBJ1-2	TRBV7-9	.	.	TGTGCCAGCAGCTTGGGTTGGGAAGGGGACTATGGCTACACCTTC	CASSLGWEGDYGYTF
TRBJ2-1	TRBV27	.	.	TGTGCCAGCGGCTCTGAATACAATGAGCAGTTCTTC	CASGSEYNEQFF
TRBJ2-7	TRBV27	.	TRBD2	TGTGCCAGCAGTGGGACTAGCGGGACCCACGAGCAGTACTTC	CASSGTSGTHEQYF
TRBJ1-4	TRBV5-4	.	.	TGTGCCAGCAGCCCGAGGGGGAGTGAAAAACTGTTTTTT	CASSPRGSEKLFF
TRBJ2-2	TRBV28	once	.	TGTGCCAGCAGTTTATCGGCAGAGGGCGGGGAGCTGTTTTTT	CASSLSAEGGELFF
TRBJ2-7	TRBV5-1	.	TRBD1	TGCGCCAGCGGTAAGGGGACAGGGGCTAACGAGCAGTACTTC	CASGKGTGANEQYF
TRBJ2-5	TRBV2	once	TRBD1	TGTGCCAGCAGTCAACAGGGGCAAGAGACCCAGTACTTC	CASSQQGQETQYF
TRBJ2-1	TRBV6-5	.	.	TGTGCCAGCAGTTATCTGGGGGATGAGCAGTTCTTC	CASSYLGDEQFF
TRBJ2-7	TRBV9	.	.	TGTGCCAGCAGCGCTGGCCCCTCTCTGTCCCAGGAGCAGTACTTC	CASSAGPSLSQEQYF
TRBJ2-7	TRBV10-3	.	TRBD1	TGTGCCATCAGCACAATGGGACAGGGGGCTTACGAGCAGTACTTC	CAISTMGQGAYEQYF
TRBJ2-2	TRBV10-3	.	.	TGTGCCATCAGTGAGTCGGGACAAGCCACCGGGGAGCTGTTTTTT	CAISESGQATGELFF
TRBJ2-1	TRBV27	.	.	TGTGCCAGCAGTTTCTCCGGACCCTACAATGAGCAGTTCTTC	CASSFSGPYNEQFF
TRBJ2-7	TRBV29-1	.	TRBD1	TGCAGCGTTGAAGTTGAGACAGGGGACTCCTACGAGCAGTACTTC	CSVEVETGDSYEQYF
TRBJ2-5	TRBV7-2	.	TRBD2	TGCGCCAGCAGCTTAGAGGGGACTAGCGGGAAAGAGACCCAGTACTTC	CASSLEGTSGKETQYF
TRBJ2-1	TRBV10-1	.	.	TGCGCCAGCAGTGATCGAATACAGGGCCAAGAGCAGTTCTTC	CASSDRIQGQEQFF
TRBJ2-3	TRBV18	.	.	TGTGCCAGCTCACCACCTATTATGACTAGCACAGATACGCAGTATTTT	CASSPPIMTSTDTQYF
TRBJ2-7	TRBV5-1	.	TRBD1	TGCGCCAGCAGCCCGGGACAGGGATTCTACGAGCAGTACTTC	CASSPGQGFYEQYF
TRBJ2-1	TRBV5-1	once	TRBD2	TGCGCCAGCAGCTTGGTAGCTAGCGGGCTCTCCTACAATGAGCAGTTCTTC	CASSLVASGLSYNEQFF
TRBJ2-1	TRBV30	.	.	TGTGCCTGGAGTGACAGTTCCTACAATGAGCAGTTCTTC	CAWSDSSYNEQFF
TRBJ2-3	TRBV9	.	.	TGTGCCAGCAGCGTAGCAGGGGTGGGCACAGATACGCAGTATTTT	CASSVAGVGTDTQYF
TRBJ2-1	TRBV9	.	.	TGTGCCAGCAGCCCCCGGAGCGGGCACAATGAGCAGTTCTTC	CASSPRSGHNEQFF
TRBJ2-7	TRBV4-3	.	TRBD2	TGCGCCAGCAGTAGCGGGGAGAGGTACGAGCAGTACTTC	CASSSGERYEQYF
TRBJ1-1	TRBV14	once	.	TGTGCCAGCAGCCCCCCGGGGGGGAACACTGAAGCTTTCTTT	CASSPPGGNTEAFF
TRBJ2-7	TRBV27	.	TRBD1	TGTGCCAGCAGTTTATGGGTAACAGGGGGAAGGAACGAGCAGTACTTC	CASSLWVTGGRNEQYF
TRBJ1-2	TRBV5-1	.	.	TGCGCCAGCAGCCCACAGGTCTCCTATGGCTACACCTTC	CASSPQVSYGYTF
TRBJ2-3	TRBV28	.	.	TGTGCCAGCAGTTTTGGGAACCGGGGTACAGATACGCAGTATTTT	CASSFGNRGTDTQYF
TRBJ2-2	TRBV6-5	.	.	TGTGCCAGCAGCCAATATGACTTCACCGGGGAGCTGTTTTTT	CASSQYDFTGELFF